This TCR beta chain derives from a study of human T cells and chemical hapten exposure. The CDR3 runs to 16 residues. Germline V gene data show CDR1 as LNHDA and CDR2 as SQIVND (reference sequence). Trimming removed 2 bases from V and 3 bases from J; junction bases left unmatched: 8. The time point denotes: pre-sensitization, week 0. This sample's treatment: therapeutic diphenylcyclopropenone sensitization with weekly scalp DPC. MiXCR, run by TCRdb on the RACE reads, gives a single entry per CDR3 protein. This sample has 45,000 to 65,000 distinct CDR3 sequences, with 8% to 10% found just once. Sequences were derived from whole blood, sampled in connection with sensitization to the hapten diphenylcyclopropenone (DPC). The V and J genes are TRBV19 and TRBJ2-7, with 9 bases aligning to TRBD1. The source of this sequence is a man in his forties with alopecia areata. Some clones in this sample may be carry-over from other donors' samples. The CDR3 nucleotides read TGTGCCAGTAGTATAAACCTCGGGACAGGGCTCTACGAGCAGTACTTC. It codes for CASSINLGTGLYEQYF.